These 8 T cell receptor beta chains share one sample of origin, sequenced in a study of cytomegalovirus exposure and HLA in healthy donors. Generated by immunoSEQ multiplex PCR, the TCRdb table keeps only in-frame clones and is missing some. Of roughly 230,000 clones listed, about nine tenths are singletons. Specimen: PBMCs. The receptors stem from a young woman in good health and CMV-seronegative.

The chain carries TRBV9 and TRBJ1-1; D possibly corresponds to TRBD1 (5 bases). CDR1 is SGDLS and CDR2 is YYNGEE in the germline V gene. V lost 0 bases and J 2 bases, leaving 8 bases between the germline ends. The CDR3 is made up of 14 amino acids. The CDR3 loop reads CASSVGGTNTEAFF. The CDR3 bases are TGTGCCAGCAGCGTAGGGGGGACCAACACTGAAGCTTTCTTT.

This chain uses TRBV6-6 with TRBJ2-4, with 10 positions matching TRBD2. This CDR3 contains 16 residues. With 5 bases clipped from V and 3 bases from J, the junction kept 7 bases outside the gene matches. Per the germline V gene, CDR1 is MNHNY and CDR2 is SVGAGI (reference sequence). DNA for the CDR3: TGTGCCAGCAGTAATAGCGGGAGGACCCGCAAAAACATTCAGTACTTC. Translation: CASSNSGRTRKNIQYF.

The V gene is TRBV27, the J gene TRBJ2-1; 9 positions match TRBD1. The CDR3 contains 15 residues. Germline V gene sequence: CDR1 MNHEY, CDR2 SMNVEV (reference sequence). V trimming: 6 bases; J trimming: 4 bases; junction bases outside the gene matches: 7. CDR3 sequence (DNA): TGTGCCAGCAGACCACAGGGGGCGCGTTACAATGAGCAGTTCTTC. Its protein is CASRPQGARYNEQFF.

The J gene is TRBJ2-7, the V gene TRBV30; D is perhaps TRBD2 (5 bases). Germline CDR1 GTSNPN, CDR2 SVGIG (reference sequence). CDR3 length: 15 residues. Trimming cost V 0 bases and J 1 base, with 13 bases left between them. Written as DNA, the CDR3 is TGTGCCTGGAGTGTACGAGGGATCAAGTCCTACGAGCAGTACTTC. Translated: CAWSVRGIKSYEQYF.

The CDR3 DNA sequence: TGTGCCACCAGCAAAACGACAGGGTTCGATCAGCCCCAGCATTTT. Encoded protein: CATSKTTGFDQPQHF. V and J are TRBV15 and TRBJ1-5; 7 bases are a match to TRBD1. Germline assignment: CDR1 LNHNV and CDR2 YYDKDF (reference sequence). The CDR3 has 15 amino acids. Losses at the gene ends were 4 bases for V and 5 bases for J; bases not matched to a gene: 8.

The chain combines TRBV5-6 with TRBJ2-7; TRBD2 might be the D (5 bases). This CDR3 is built from 14 residues. Germline-derived CDR1 and CDR2 are SGHDT and YYEEEE. V dropped 4 bases and J dropped 3 bases, with 14 bases sitting between them. CDR3 sequence reads: CASSLWGVGYEQYF. The CDR3 DNA reads TGTGCCAGCAGCCTTTGGGGAGTTGGCTACGAGCAGTACTTC. Full variable domain (missing parts from reference TRBV5-6 and TRBJ2-7): DAGVTQSPTHLIKTRGQQVTLRCSPKSGHDTVSWYQQALGQGPQFIFQYYEEEERQRGNFPDRFSGHQFPNYSSELNVNALLLGDSALYLCASSLWGVGYEQYFGPGTRLTVT.

This sequence joins TRBV19 and TRBJ1-1; possibly TRBD1 for D (6 bases). Trimming took 6 bases from V and 5 from J, leaving 19 bases between them. The CDR3 length is 15 residues. Germline CDR1 reads LNHDA; CDR2 reads SQIVND (reference sequence). The CDR3 DNA follows: TGTGCCAGTAGGGCTTCGGGGGCGGGAAATACTGAAGCTTTCTTT. Its translation is CASRASGAGNTEAFF.

The chain joins TRBV14 to TRBJ2-7, with TRBD1 identical over 7 bases. The CDR3 loop spans 17 amino acids. Trimming removed 2 bases from V and 0 bases from J; junction bases left unmatched: 10. Germline values: CDR1 SGHDN, CDR2 FVKESK. The DNA of the CDR3 is TGTGCCAGCAGCCAAAGAACAGGGGCTTACAGCTCCTACGAGCAGTACTTC. Its translation is CASSQRTGAYSSYEQYF. The variable domain in full, with the rest retrieved from reference TRBV14 and TRBJ2-7, is EAGVTQFPSHSVIEKGQTVTLRCDPISGHDNLYWYRRVMGKEIKFLLHFVKESKQDESGMPNNRFLAERTGGTYSTLKVQPAELEDSGVYFCASSQRTGAYSSYEQYFGPGTRLTVT.